This T cell receptor beta chain is drawn from a study of human T cells and chemical hapten exposure. The overall study: Mostly female, the patients presented with alopecia areata, totalis or universalis. Slight volume differences across pooled libraries mainly accounted for varying per-sample TCR yields. Findings of the study overall: Donors in the study had alopecia, meaning their immune response may differ from healthy people's.

CDR1 SGHRS and CDR2 YFSETQ come from the germline V gene. Trimming pared 8 bases from V and 0 bases from J, leaving 18 bases between. This CDR3 is built from 15 residues. The time point here: patch test 1, 2 weeks after DPC sensitization. Treatment reported: therapeutic diphenylcyclopropenone sensitization with weekly scalp DPC. Alopecia patients between 18 and 70 years old and suitable for DPC were used as donors. This clonotype was counted a few times. Antigen specificity is unknown. TCRdb fed the RACE reads into MiXCR, producing one record per CDR3 protein. Of some 50,000 distinct CDR3 sequences in the sample, 7.5% to 10% were seen once.

J is TRBJ2-7 and V is TRBV5-1; D is undetermined. The sequencing used whole blood, collected in connection with sensitization to the hapten diphenylcyclopropenone (DPC). This receptor was taken from a woman aged 40 to 50 with alopecia areata. Some clones in this sample may be carry-over from other donors' samples. The chain's CDR3 is CASTIDGSSSYEQYF. CDR3 nucleotides: TGCGCCAGTACGATAGACGGCTCCAGCTCCTACGAGCAGTACTTC.